The subject of this entry is one TCR beta chain. V trimming: 5 bases; J trimming: 7 bases; junction bases outside the gene matches: 5. The germline CDR1 and CDR2 sequences are MNHEY and SMNVEV (reference sequence). CDR3 length: 14 residues. This sample was taken from a study of blood T cell repertoires in COVID-19. Overall study: COVID-19 samples from acute and convalescent phases originated in the United States, Italy and Spain. Sources were T cells, B-cell-depleted T cells, or PBMCs; the material itself was cDNA or gDNA.

Authors' processing steps: Nucleated cell counts were estimated from reference gene primer amplification. The repertoire was sequenced with immunoSEQ multiplex PCR; TCRdb's copy has only in-frame clones and lacks some. Clone size and the V and J calls come from that table; the DNA yielded D and trimming. The table lists 100,000 or so clones, around four fifths of them singletons. The V call is TRBV27, the J call TRBJ1-4; TRBD1 matches at 9 bases. Sequences were obtained from peripheral blood. The source is a woman in her sixties or seventies with acute or convalescent COVID-19. CDR3 protein: CASSPRQGGEKLFF. CDR3 in DNA: TGTGCCAGCAGTCCCCGACAGGGGGGTGAAAAACTGTTTTTT.